The sequence of this T cell receptor (beta chain) was determined in a study of T cells in Graves' hyperthyroidism and ophthalmopathy. TCR beta CDR3 region amplification was performed from RNA transcripts. HTBI primers were employed in a first-round RT-PCR of the TCR CDR3. TCRdb used MiXCR to reprocess the multiplex PCR reads, holding one entry per CDR3 protein. The sample includes about 250,000 distinct CDR3 sequences, approximately 16% seen only once; the top ten take more than 30%. The CDR3 is 12 amino acids. Between the trimmed V and J ends, which lost 4 bases and 7 bases, there was a span of 11 bases. From germline, CDR1 is SGHRS and CDR2 YFSETQ. This clonotype was observed many times. Disease duration under 2 months; hyperthyroidism patients were aged 18 to 65.

The TCR sequence derives from a woman in her forties or fifties with Graves' hyperthyroidism that later progressed to Graves' ophthalmopathy. The chain recombines TRBV5-1 with TRBJ1-2; D perhaps matches TRBD1 (5 bases). Sequencing used blood. Here the CDR3 DNA reads TGCGCCAGCAGCCCGGGGCAGGGTGGCTACACCTTC. It translates to CASSPGQGGYTF. The full variable domain, rest sourced from reference TRBV5-1 and TRBJ1-2, is KAGVTQTPRYLIKTRGQQVTLSCSPISGHRSVSWYQQTPGQGLQFLFEYFSETQRNKGNFPGRFSGRQFSNSRSEMNVSTLELGDSALYLCASSPGQGGYTFGSGTRLTVV.